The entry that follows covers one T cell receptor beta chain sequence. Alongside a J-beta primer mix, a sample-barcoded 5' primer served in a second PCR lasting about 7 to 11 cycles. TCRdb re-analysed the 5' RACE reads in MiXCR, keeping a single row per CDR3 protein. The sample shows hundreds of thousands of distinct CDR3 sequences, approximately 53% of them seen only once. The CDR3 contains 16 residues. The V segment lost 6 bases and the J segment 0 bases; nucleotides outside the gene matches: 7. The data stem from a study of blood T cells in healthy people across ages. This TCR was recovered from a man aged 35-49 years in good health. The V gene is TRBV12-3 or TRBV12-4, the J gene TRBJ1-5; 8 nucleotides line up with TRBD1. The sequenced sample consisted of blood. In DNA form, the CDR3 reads TGTGCCAGCAGAGATTTCAGGGGGCCTAGCAATCAGCCCCAGCATTTT. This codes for CASRDFRGPSNQPQHF.